The rows below give T cell receptor beta chains drawn from one sample of a study of T-cell memory formation after mild COVID-19. A single record per CDR3 protein comes from TCRdb applying MiXCR to the 5' RACE reads. This sample carries about half a million distinct CDR3 sequences, approximately 18% of them seen once, and the ten largest clones take 9% to 15%. Specimen: PBMCs or a T cell subset sorted from them (not recorded which). These receptors were collected from an adult woman who had mild COVID-19 (a few samples of this study predate the infection). Cell type and time point are not known. CDR3s include the opening cysteine and the closing phenylalanine or tryptophan. D genes are given only for firm matches. Expanded clones get a size class; other rows say once, few or many, or leave the size out.

TRBV2	14	-	-	TRBJ2-1	TGTGCCAGCAGGGAAGGGACCAACACCAATGAGCAGTTCTTC	CASREGTNTNEQFF
TRBV6-1	13	-	-	TRBJ1-2	TGTGCCAGCAGTGAAGATTGGGTGGATGGCTACACCTTC	CASSEDWVDGYTF
TRBV5-1	16	-	few	TRBJ2-6	TGCGCCAGCAGCTTGGGCGGTCCCTCTGGGGCCAACGTCCTGACTTTC	CASSLGGPSGANVLTF
TRBV4-1	18	TRBD1	-	TRBJ1-2	TGCGCCAGCAGCCAAGATGATGCGACAGGGGTCGCTCACTATGGCTACACCTTC	CASSQDDATGVAHYGYTF
TRBV29-1	13	-	few	TRBJ1-5	TGCAGCGTGGTCGAAAACTTTGGTCAGCCCCAGCATTTT	CSVVENFGQPQHF
TRBV6-1	20	TRBD2	-	TRBJ2-4	TGTGCCAGCAGTGAAAGTTTTTGGCTAGCGGGAGGTGGAGCCAAAAACATTCAGTACTTC	CASSESFWLAGGGAKNIQYF
TRBV5-6	14	-	-	TRBJ1-5	TGTGCCAGCAGCTTTTTCGGTGAGGTCCAGCCCCAGCATTTT	CASSFFGEVQPQHF
TRBV4-3	13	-	many	TRBJ2-1	TGCGCCAGCAGCTACGGCTCCTACAATGAGCAGTTCTTC	CASSYGSYNEQFF
TRBV3-1	17	-	few	TRBJ2-3	TGTGCCAGCAGCCAAGAGAGGTCAGGGGCGGGACTTGATACGCAGTATTTT	CASSQERSGAGLDTQYF
TRBV29-1	12	-	few	TRBJ2-7	TGCAGCGTTGAACTAGCCCCGTACGAGCAGTACTTC	CSVELAPYEQYF
TRBV9	16	TRBD2	-	TRBJ2-1	TGTGCCAGCAGCCCCCCTGCGGGGGGACTAGGTACTGAGCAGTTCTTC	CASSPPAGGLGTEQFF
TRBV5-1	16	TRBD1	few	TRBJ2-7	TGCGCCAGCAGCTTATACACCGGGACAGCCTCCTACGAGCAGTACTTC	CASSLYTGTASYEQYF
TRBV9	14	TRBD2	-	TRBJ2-1	TGTGCCAGCAGCGTAGGACTAGCCTCAGGAGAGCAGTTCTTC	CASSVGLASGEQFF
TRBV6-4	14	TRBD1	few	TRBJ1-1	TGTGCCAGCAGGCCTGACAGGGCGGACACTGAAGCTTTCTTT	CASRPDRADTEAFF
TRBV5-1	14	-	few	TRBJ1-2	TGCGCCAGCAGCTTGTCAGAGGACATTGGTGGCTACACCTTC	CASSLSEDIGGYTF
TRBV20-1	13	-	-	TRBJ1-5	TGCAGTGCCCCGAAAATAGAGGGGCAGCCCCAGCATTTT	CSAPKIEGQPQHF
TRBV20-1	14	-	few	TRBJ1-1	TGCAGTGCCCCCTCCGAGGGTCTGAACACTGAAGCTTTCTTT	CSAPSEGLNTEAFF
TRBV7-9	13	-	few	TRBJ2-7	TGTGCCAGCAGCTTCCAGGGGATGAACGAGCAGTACTTC	CASSFQGMNEQYF
TRBV27	16	-	-	TRBJ2-3	TGTGCCAGCAGTTCTATCGCCCGCGGGGGCACAGATACGCAGTATTTT	CASSSIARGGTDTQYF
TRBV7-2	13	-	few	TRBJ2-1	TGTGCCAGCAGCTTAAGGACGGACAATGAGCAGTTCTTC	CASSLRTDNEQFF
TRBV6-5	19	-	-	TRBJ2-2	TGTGCCAGCAGTTACTCGGCGAAAGAGACGGACCCACCTACCGGGGAGCTGTTTTTT	CASSYSAKETDPPTGELFF
TRBV2	17	TRBD1	-	TRBJ1-4	TGTGCCAGCAGTGAAGAGGACAGGGCCGCAACTAATGAAAAACTGTTTTTT	CASSEEDRAATNEKLFF
TRBV12-3/TRBV12-4	17	TRBD2	-	TRBJ2-7	TGTGCCAGCAGTTTCCGGATGGGACTAGCGCGATTCTACGAGCAGTACTTC	CASSFRMGLARFYEQYF
TRBV7-6	13	-	-	TRBJ2-1	TGTGCCAGCAGCTTAGCGATTAGCAAGGAGCAGTTCTTC	CASSLAISKEQFF
TRBV6-6	13	TRBD1	-	TRBJ1-1	TGTGCCAGCAGTTACCACAGGGGGCCTGAAGCTTTCTTT	CASSYHRGPEAFF
TRBV2	10	-	-	TRBJ1-6	TGTGCCAGCAGTGTTTCACCCCTCCACTTT	CASSVSPLHF
TRBV29-1	16	TRBD2	-	TRBJ2-1	TGCAGCGTTAAGGGACTAGCGGGGGGGAACTACAATGAGCAGTTCTTC	CSVKGLAGGNYNEQFF
TRBV7-8	13	-	-	TRBJ2-1	TGTGCCAGCAGCTTAGGTCCGGGATTGGAGCAGTTCTTC	CASSLGPGLEQFF
TRBV4-3	13	-	-	TRBJ1-1	TGCGCCAGCAGCCAAGATCGGGACATCGAAGCTTTCTTT	CASSQDRDIEAFF
TRBV2	12	-	few	TRBJ2-3	TGTGCCAGCAGGCCGATGGGGGATACGCAGTATTTT	CASRPMGDTQYF
TRBV5-1	16	-	-	TRBJ2-3	TGCGCCAGCAGCTCTGATGGGGGACTTAGCACAGATACGCAGTATTTT	CASSSDGGLSTDTQYF
TRBV5-4	13	-	few	TRBJ1-1	TGTGCCAGCAACCAGAACCGGGAGACTGAAGCTTTCTTT	CASNQNRETEAFF
TRBV24-1	15	TRBD1	-	TRBJ2-3	TGTGCCACCAGTGATGCCGCAGGGGGAACAGATACGCAGTATTTT	CATSDAAGGTDTQYF
TRBV7-8	17	TRBD2	-	TRBJ2-2	TGTGCCAGCAGCTTAGCTGTAGCGGGAGGTAGTACCGGGGAGCTGTTTTTT	CASSLAVAGGSTGELFF
TRBV12-3/TRBV12-4	15	TRBD1	-	TRBJ1-2	TGTGCCAGCAGTTCCACAGGGGGCGCCAGAAAGGGCTACACCTTC	CASSSTGGARKGYTF
TRBV29-1	15	-	-	TRBJ2-7	TGCAGCGTTGAAGATCCTTCGGCGGTCGCCTACGAGCAGTACTTC	CSVEDPSAVAYEQYF
TRBV4-1	14	-	-	TRBJ2-5	TGCGCCAGCAGCCAAGTGGAGGGGACGGAGACCCAGTACTTC	CASSQVEGTETQYF
TRBV9	15	-	-	TRBJ1-6	TGTGCCAGCAGCGCCACGGACGGAAATAATTCACCCCTCCACTTT	CASSATDGNNSPLHF
TRBV9	15	-	-	TRBJ1-6	TGTGCCAGCGGACCTGACGGGTTGGGTTATTCACCCCTCCACTTT	CASGPDGLGYSPLHF
TRBV2	14	TRBD1	-	TRBJ2-5	TGTGCCAGCAGGGTACAGGGGATCAAAGAGACCCAGTACTTC	CASRVQGIKETQYF
TRBV27	14	TRBD1	-	TRBJ2-7	TGTGCCAGCATGGGCGGGACAGGGAACTACGAGCAGTACTTC	CASMGGTGNYEQYF
TRBV18	15	-	few	TRBJ2-1	TGTGCCAGCTCACCATTCTTTCTAGCGCCCAATGAGCAGTTCTTC	CASSPFFLAPNEQFF
TRBV24-1	15	-	-	TRBJ1-2	TGTGCCACCAGTGACGGCGGACGCGGCGGGAAGGGCTACACCTTC	CATSDGGRGGKGYTF
TRBV5-1	15	-	-	TRBJ1-5	TGCGCCAGCAGCCCGATGGGGCAGGGTGTTCAGCCCCAGCATTTT	CASSPMGQGVQPQHF
TRBV6-6	13	-	-	TRBJ2-3	TGTGCCAGCAATCCGCCTAGCACAGATACGCAGTATTTT	CASNPPSTDTQYF
TRBV19	15	TRBD2	-	TRBJ2-5	TGTGCCAGTAGTATTCTAGCGGGAGGACAAGAGACCCAGTACTTC	CASSILAGGQETQYF
TRBV7-3	21	TRBD1	-	TRBJ1-4	TGTGCCAGCAGCTTAAAGGTAGCCCGCGGGACAGTTCCCACAACTAATGAAAAACTGTTTTTT	CASSLKVARGTVPTTNEKLFF
TRBV9	13	-	many	TRBJ2-5	TGTGCCAGCAGCGTAAACAGTCAAGAGACCCAGTACTTC	CASSVNSQETQYF
TRBV7-9	16	TRBD1	many	TRBJ2-3	TGTGCCAGCAGCCAAACCGGGACAGGGGTCACAGATACGCAGTATTTT	CASSQTGTGVTDTQYF
TRBV19	12	TRBD1	few	TRBJ2-7	TGTGCCAGCGGTGACAGGGACTACGAGCAGTACTTC	CASGDRDYEQYF
TRBV5-1	16	TRBD1	few	TRBJ2-5	TGCGCCAGCAGCAGAGGGACAGGGGTTGGCCAAGAGACCCAGTACTTC	CASSRGTGVGQETQYF
TRBV4-3	15	-	few	TRBJ1-4	TGCGCCAGCAGCCGAGAGCAGATAAATAATGAAAAACTGTTTTTT	CASSREQINNEKLFF
TRBV20-1	15	TRBD1	-	TRBJ2-3	TGCAGTGCTCGCAGCCGGGACAGGAATTGGGATACGCAGTATTTT	CSARSRDRNWDTQYF
TRBV12-3/TRBV12-4	16	TRBD2	-	TRBJ2-1	TGTGCCAGCAGGCCGGGACTAGCGGGAGGAGGGGGTGAGCAGTTCTTC	CASRPGLAGGGGEQFF
TRBV7-8	17	TRBD2	many	TRBJ2-1	TGTGCCAGCAGCTTAGTTCCGGGAGGACTCCCTAACAATGAGCAGTTCTTC	CASSLVPGGLPNNEQFF